The 25 T cell receptor beta chains given below trace back to one sample, sequenced in a study of siplizumab effects on memory and regulatory T cells. Here immunoSEQ multiplex PCR was the method, and the copy in TCRdb shows in-frame clones only, minus some. The sample has some 96,000 clones, 85% to 95% seen once. Sequenced input: non-Treg CD4+ T cells sorted from blood. Every receptor here comes from a human donor in good health.

The gene calls are TRBV14 and TRBJ1-1; tentative D call: TRBD1 (5 bases). Trimming pared 4 bases from V and 0 bases from J, leaving 21 bases between. The CDR3 is made up of 18 amino acids. Germline-derived CDR1 and CDR2 are SGHDN and FVKESK. As DNA, the CDR3 is TGTGCCAGCAGCCCTTTAGAAATCCCGGGACCCATGAACACTGAAGCTTTCTTT. Translation: CASSPLEIPGPMNTEAFF.

The gene calls are TRBV6-5 and TRBJ1-2; D may be TRBD1 (5 bases). Germline-derived CDR1 and CDR2 are MNHEY and SVGAGI. Between the trimmed V and J ends, which lost 0 bases and 8 bases, there was a span of 13 bases. The CDR3 has 14 amino acids. CDR3 in amino acids: CASSYSIREGGYTF. The CDR3, as DNA: TGTGCCAGCAGTTACTCGATCAGGGAAGGGGGCTACACCTTC.

The chain has TRBV5-5 and TRBJ2-5; D possibly corresponds to TRBD2 (6 bases). The V gene's germline CDR1 is SGHKS and CDR2 YYEKEE (reference sequence). V lost 0 bases and J 14 bases, leaving 17 bases between the germline ends. CDR3 size: 13 residues. The CDR3 region is CASSLAGRDRRYF. The CDR3 DNA is TGTGCCAGCAGCTTGGCAGGGCGGGACCGTCGCTACTTC.

CDR3 sequence: CASSSKTVGYGYTF. CDR3 coding DNA: TGTGCCAGCAGCTCAAAGACGGTAGGCTATGGCTACACCTTC. This chain joins TRBV11-2 and TRBJ1-2; D call uncertain. In germline, CDR1 is SGHAT, CDR2 FQNNGV. The CDR3 length is 14 residues. V was trimmed by 4 bases and J by 4 bases, leaving 13 bases between them.

The genes are TRBV6-5 and TRBJ1-1, with 7 bases aligning to TRBD1. The CDR3 loop spans 12 amino acids. Germline V gene sequence: CDR1 MNHEY, CDR2 SVGAGI. V shed 6 bases, J shed 10 bases, and the junction held 8 bases outside the gene matches. CDR3 DNA: TGTGCCAGCAGGTACAGGGAGGGGGCAGCTTTCTTT. Protein: CASRYREGAAFF.

CDR3 in DNA: TGTGCTAGTGCCTCCGGACAGGGCGAGTTTGGGGCCAACGTCCTGACTTTC. Its protein product is CASASGQGEFGANVLTF. The chain links TRBV12-5 to TRBJ2-6; 8 bases map to TRBD1. This CDR3 region has 17 residues. V was clipped by 7 bases and J by 3 bases; unmatched bases: 11. Germline CDR1 LGHNT, CDR2 FRNRAP.

In this sample, this clone turned up a few times. The rearrangement uses TRBV19 and TRBJ1-5; 7 nucleotides agree with TRBD1. Germline V lookup: CDR1 LNHDA, CDR2 SQIVND (reference sequence). V lost 6 bases and J lost 4; bases outside the gene matches: 6. The CDR3 extends over 14 amino acids. CDR3 loop: CASSTGVGNQPQHF. The CDR3 DNA reads TGTGCCAGTAGCACAGGGGTTGGGAATCAGCCCCAGCATTTT.

The V and J genes are TRBV4-1 and TRBJ2-1; D unresolved. This CDR3 has 14 amino acids. Germline V lookup: CDR1 MGHRA, CDR2 YSYEKL. V was clipped by 3 bases and J by 1 base, with 7 bases between them. In nucleotides, the CDR3 is TGCGCCAGCAGCCAGGGTGGGTCCTACAATGAGCAGTTCTTC. It is translated as CASSQGGSYNEQFF.

The gene calls are TRBV5-5 and TRBJ2-3; weak D call: TRBD2 (6 bases). The germline V gene has CDR1 SGHKS and CDR2 YYEKEE (reference sequence). V lost 4 bases and J 7 bases, leaving 16 bases between the germline ends. This CDR3 has 14 residues. This CDR3 is CASSQLAGPHTQYF. The CDR3 nucleotides are TGTGCCAGCAGCCAACTTGCGGGGCCGCATACGCAGTATTTT.

The V gene is TRBV21-1, the J gene TRBJ1-4. TRBV21-1 counts as a pseudogene. This CDR3 is built from 18 residues. The CDR3 loop is CASSKVLGGARSNEKLFF. CDR3 sequence (DNA): TGTGCCAGCAGCAAAGTGCTAGGAGGGGCGCGTAGTAATGAAAAACTGTTTTTT.

The chain links TRBV20-1 to TRBJ2-7; 7 positions agree with TRBD2. CDR3 length equals 11 residues. The germline V gene has CDR1 DFQATT and CDR2 SNEGSKA (reference sequence). V gave up 6 bases and J gave up 5 bases; unmatched junction bases: 4. DNA of the CDR3: TGCAGTGCCACTGGGGGGGACGAGCAGTACTTC. Translating it yields CSATGGDEQYF.

The chain joins TRBV5-1 to TRBJ2-1, with 11 bases fitting TRBD2. CDR1 SGHRS and CDR2 YFSETQ come from the germline V gene. The V gene end was trimmed by 2 bases and the J gene end by 6 bases; junction bases not matched to a gene: 13. This CDR3 comprises 18 residues. The CDR3 DNA sequence: TGCGCCAGCAGCTTCGCCACCTCCGGGACTAGCGGTACCAATGAGCAGTTCTTC. Protein product: CASSFATSGTSGTNEQFF.

V gene TRBV4-1 combines with J gene TRBJ2-1, with D perhaps matching TRBD2 (5 bases). The CDR3 runs 17 residues. Germline-derived CDR1 and CDR2 are MGHRA and YSYEKL. V gave up 1 base and J gave up 2 bases, with 15 bases separating them. Written as DNA, the CDR3 is TGCGCCAGCAGCCAAGTTCGGTCGCGGGCCCCCTACAATGAGCAGTTCTTC. This encodes CASSQVRSRAPYNEQFF.

V usage is TRBV7-8 and J usage is TRBJ1-1; 7 nucleotides line up with TRBD1. Germline values: CDR1 SGHVS, CDR2 FQNEAQ. The CDR3 contains 15 residues. With V trimmed by 1 base and J by 8 bases, 10 bases remained unmatched. CDR3 sequence (DNA): TGTGCCAGCAGCTTAGATGGGGGGCAGGGGGTAGAAGCTTTCTTT. This gives the protein CASSLDGGQGVEAFF.

The chain links TRBV7-9 to TRBJ1-1; 7 positions match TRBD1. Germline V gene data show CDR1 as SEHNR and CDR2 as FQNEAQ (reference sequence). This CDR3 is built from 14 residues. Trimming at V came to 1 base and at J to 5 bases, leaving 4 bases not matched to a gene. CDR3: CASSLGTGDTEAFF. The CDR3, as DNA: TGTGCCAGCAGCTTAGGTACAGGGGATACTGAAGCTTTCTTT.

The chain recombines TRBV7-2 with TRBJ1-4; TRBD1 is a possible D gene (5 bases). Between the trimmed V and J ends, which lost 4 bases and 6 bases, there was a span of 21 bases. CDR1 is SGHTA, CDR2 FQGNSA, per germline. This CDR3 spans 17 amino acids. In DNA, the CDR3 is TGTGCCAGCAGCTGGGGAGTAGACCCCTGGGGGGATGAAAAACTGTTTTTT. Encoded protein: CASSWGVDPWGDEKLFF.

The rearrangement links TRBV25-1 to TRBJ2-2; tentative D call: TRBD2 (6 bases). This CDR3 spans 13 amino acids. Between the trimmed V and J ends, which lost 8 bases and 4 bases, there was a span of 11 bases. Germline lookup yields CDR1 MGHDK and CDR2 SYGVNS. The CDR3 reads CASRGIFTGELFF. The CDR3 DNA follows: TGTGCCAGCCGGGGGATCTTCACCGGGGAGCTGTTTTTT. Using reference TRBV25-1 and TRBJ2-2 for the parts outside the CDR3, the full variable domain is EADIYQTPRYLVIGTGKKITLECSQTMGHDKMYWYQQDPGMELHLIHYSYGVNSTEKGDLSSESTVSRIRTEHFPLTLESARPSHTSQYLCASRGIFTGELFFGEGSRLTVL.

The chain combines TRBV5-4 with TRBJ2-5, with a tentative D call TRBD1 (5 bases). V was shortened by 4 bases and J by 5 bases, with 9 bases between the two germline ends. CDR3 length equals 12 residues. Germline V gene lookup returns CDR1 SGHNT and CDR2 YYREEE (reference sequence). CDR3 sequence: CASSVDTETQYF. In DNA form, the CDR3 reads TGTGCCAGCAGCGTGGACACGGAGACCCAGTACTTC.

This clone was seen only once. The chain couples TRBV5-1 to TRBJ2-1; 11 bases align to TRBD2. With 2 bases clipped from V and 0 bases from J, the junction kept 7 bases outside the gene matches. Germline values: CDR1 SGHRS, CDR2 YFSETQ. This CDR3 is built from 18 residues. CDR3 region: CASSFTSGSLSSYNEQFF. In DNA form, the CDR3 reads TGCGCCAGCAGCTTTACTAGCGGGAGCCTAAGCTCCTACAATGAGCAGTTCTTC.

This chain links TRBV5-6 with TRBJ1-1; a weak D match, TRBD1 (5 bases). The V gene lost 0 bases and the J gene lost 1 base, with 10 bases spanning the gap. Germline CDR1 and CDR2: SGHDT and YYEEEE. CDR3 size: 15 residues. The CDR3 reads CASSLVPGRNTEAFF. The CDR3 DNA sequence: TGTGCCAGCAGCTTGGTCCCAGGGAGGAACACTGAAGCTTTCTTT.

CDR3: CASSNIGGYTGELFF. The CDR3 DNA follows: TGTGCCAGCAGCAACATAGGGGGGTACACCGGGGAGCTGTTTTTT. The chain couples TRBV9 to TRBJ2-2; D tentatively reads TRBD1 or TRBD2 (6 bases each). V was pared by 4 bases and J by 3 bases, with 13 bases between. Germline lookup yields CDR1 SGDLS and CDR2 YYNGEE. CDR3 length: 15 amino acids.

The chain is built from TRBV6-1 and TRBJ1-2; D is undetermined. Deletions cut 10 bases from V and 2 bases from J, with 8 bases between. This CDR3 contains 11 residues. The V gene's germline CDR1 is MNHNS and CDR2 SASEGT. The CDR3 coding sequence is TGTGCCATGGTTGGGAACTATGGCTACACCTTC. The encoded protein is CAMVGNYGYTF.

The V call is TRBV9, the J call TRBJ2-3, with D possibly being TRBD2 (7 bases). Per germline, CDR1 SGDLS and CDR2 YYNGEE. CDR3 length: 17 amino acids. V shed 3 bases and J shed 2 bases, with 19 bases lying between them. In nucleotides, the CDR3 is TGTGCCAGCAGCGCCTCCGGGGGCGGGGGAATCACAGATACGCAGTATTTT. As protein: CASSASGGGGITDTQYF.

V is TRBV4-1 and J is TRBJ2-7; D is undetermined. CDR3 length: 16 residues. Trimming took 3 bases from V and 2 from J, leaving 17 bases between them. CDR1 is MGHRA, CDR2 YSYEKL, per germline. This CDR3 reads CASSHPVDGKTYEQYF. The CDR3 DNA reads TGCGCCAGCAGCCATCCTGTTGACGGCAAAACCTACGAGCAGTACTTC.

The chain employs TRBV27 and TRBJ2-7; no clear D gene. The ends were cut back, 0 bases at V and 3 bases at J, with 9 bases in the middle. The CDR3 is 14 residues long. Germline CDR1 is MNHEY and CDR2 is SMNVEV (reference sequence). The CDR3 nucleotides are TGTGCCAGCAGTTTATCGTGGGATTTCTACGAGCAGTACTTC. Its protein is CASSLSWDFYEQYF.